Below are 4 T cell receptor beta chains sequenced from a single sample in a study of cytomegalovirus exposure and HLA in healthy donors (dated by TCRdb to about 2017). Preparation of the library involved the immunoSEQ multiplex PCR assay. For the multiplex PCR, a mixture combining 60 forward primers for TCR Vbeta segments and 13 reverse primers for TCR Jbeta segments was used. TCRdb re-hosts the immuneACCESS table, in-frame sequences only. Its copies lack some clones; in the studies checked, an unresolved V gene accounts for under half of them, and the cause for the rest is not known. This sample gives 120,000 or so clones in total; about 80% of them show up just once. 1% of the sample comes from the top ten. The sample consisted of PBMCs. The receptor set was obtained from a man aged 35 to 55 in good health and CMV-seronegative.

The chain is built from TRBV5-1 and TRBJ2-1; a weak D match, TRBD2 (6 bases). The CDR3 extends over 17 amino acids. CDR1 is SGHRS and CDR2 is YFSETQ in the germline V gene. The V and J ends lost 0 bases and 2 bases respectively, with 15 bases between them. The DNA for the CDR3 is TGCGCCAGCAGCTTGGGTTTGTCGGGAGCCACCTACAATGAGCAGTTCTTC. It translates to CASSLGLSGATYNEQFF.

The chain combines TRBV2 with TRBJ2-2, with D possibly TRBD2 on 6 matching bases. V lost 3 bases to trimming and J lost 7 bases, with 15 bases between them. The germline gives CDR1 SNHLY, CDR2 FYNNEI. The CDR3 consists of 15 residues. The CDR3 protein is CASSDVLGGGGELFF. CDR3 coding DNA: TGTGCCAGCAGTGACGTTTTGGGGGGTGGCGGGGAGCTGTTTTTT.

The chain is built from TRBV7-9 and TRBJ2-7; D may be TRBD1 (6 bases). Germline assignment: CDR1 SEHNR and CDR2 FQNEAQ (reference sequence). V was trimmed by 5 bases and J by 0 bases, leaving 17 bases between them. The CDR3 is 16 amino acids. The CDR3 loop is CASSQGHKLGSYEQYF. In nucleotides, the CDR3 is TGTGCCAGCAGCCAGGGACACAAGTTAGGCTCCTACGAGCAGTACTTC. Supplemented by reference TRBV7-9 and TRBJ2-7, the full variable domain reads DTGVSQNPRHKITKRGQNVTFRCDPISEHNRLYWYRQTLGQGPEFLTYFQNEAQLEKSRLLSDRFSAERPKGSFSTLEIQRTEQGDSAMYLCASSQGHKLGSYEQYFGPGTRLTVT.

The rearrangement links TRBV7-9 to TRBJ2-5; 8 bases match TRBD1. J lost 8 bases, V lost 5 bases, and 7 bases had no gene match. Looked up from germline, CDR1 is SEHNR and CDR2 is FQNEAQ (reference sequence). This CDR3 comprises 13 residues. CDR3 sequence (DNA): TGTGCCAGCAGCACCGGACAGGGCGGCACCCAGTACTTC. It codes for CASSTGQGGTQYF.